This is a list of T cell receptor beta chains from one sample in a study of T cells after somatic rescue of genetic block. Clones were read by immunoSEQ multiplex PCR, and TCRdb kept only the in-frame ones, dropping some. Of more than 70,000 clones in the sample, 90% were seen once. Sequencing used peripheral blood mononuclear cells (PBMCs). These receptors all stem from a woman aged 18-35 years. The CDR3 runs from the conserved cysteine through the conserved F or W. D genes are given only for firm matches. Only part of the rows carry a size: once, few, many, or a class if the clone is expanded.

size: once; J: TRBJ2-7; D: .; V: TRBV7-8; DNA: TGTGCCAGCAGCCCCGTTGGGATCGCCTACGAGCAGTACTTC; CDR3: CASSPVGIAYEQYF
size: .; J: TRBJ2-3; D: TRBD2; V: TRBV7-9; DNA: TGTGCCAGCAGCTTAGCCATCCCGGGACTAGTTGGAGATACGCAGTATTTT; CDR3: CASSLAIPGLVGDTQYF
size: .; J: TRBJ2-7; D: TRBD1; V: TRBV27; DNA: TGTGCCAGCAGCCCCGGACAGGTCAGCTCCTACGAGCAGTACTTC; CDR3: CASSPGQVSSYEQYF
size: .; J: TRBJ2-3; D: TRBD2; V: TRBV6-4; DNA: TGTGCCAGCAGCCCGACTAGCGGGACGTCGGATACGCAGTATTTT; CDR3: CASSPTSGTSDTQYF
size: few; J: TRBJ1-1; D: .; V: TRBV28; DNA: TGTGCCAGCGGTCTGGCAGGGCCTGCGAACACTGAAGCTTTCTTT; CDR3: CASGLAGPANTEAFF
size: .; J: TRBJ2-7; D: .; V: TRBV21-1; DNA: TGTGCCAGCCGTCCCCCGGACCTCTCCCCTCTCGAGCAGTACTTC; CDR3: CASRPPDLSPLEQYF
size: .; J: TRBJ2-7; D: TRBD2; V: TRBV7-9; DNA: TGTGCCAGCAGCCAAGGTATGCGGGAGGGCCGTCTGCACGAGCAGTACTTC; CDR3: CASSQGMREGRLHEQYF
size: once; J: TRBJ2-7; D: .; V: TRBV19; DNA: TGTGCCAGTACCGGAACAGGGAGAGGCGAGCAGTACTTC; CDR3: CASTGTGRGEQYF
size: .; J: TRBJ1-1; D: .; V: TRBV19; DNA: TGTGCCAGTAGTAGAACAGGGTTGGCTGAAGCTTTCTTT; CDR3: CASSRTGLAEAFF
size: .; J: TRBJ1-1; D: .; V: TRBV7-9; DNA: TGTGCCAGCCAGCGGACCAGGCAACTAATGAACACTGAAGCTTTCTTT; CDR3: CASQRTRQLMNTEAFF
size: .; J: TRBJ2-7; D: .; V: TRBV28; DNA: TGTGCCAGCAGCCCCAAGGTCAGGGCCTTCTACGAGCAGTACTTC; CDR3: CASSPKVRAFYEQYF
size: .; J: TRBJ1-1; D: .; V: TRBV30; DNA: TGTGCCTGGAGTGTACGACCGGACACTGAAGCTTTCTTT; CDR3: CAWSVRPDTEAFF
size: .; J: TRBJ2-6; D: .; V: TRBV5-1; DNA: TGCGCCAGCGGAACAGGGCCTGGGGCCAACGTCCTGACTTTC; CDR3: CASGTGPGANVLTF
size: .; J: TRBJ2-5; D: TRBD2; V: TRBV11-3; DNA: TGTGCCAGCAGCTTAATGCGGGGGGTAGGGCGTACGGGAACCCAGTACTTC; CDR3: CASSLMRGVGRTGTQYF
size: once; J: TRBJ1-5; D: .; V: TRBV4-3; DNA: TGCGCCAGCAGCCAAGATCCCCTGACGAATAAGCCCCAGCATTTT; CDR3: CASSQDPLTNKPQHF
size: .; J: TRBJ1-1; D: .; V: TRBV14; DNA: TGTGCCAGCAGCCAAGAATTCGGGAGGGTGCTGGCAGATAGTGAAGCTTTCTTT; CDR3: CASSQEFGRVLADSEAFF
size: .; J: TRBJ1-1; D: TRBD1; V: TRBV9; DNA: TGTGCCAGCAGCGGCAAGGGGGACAGGGGCCGGGCTGAAGCTTTCTTT; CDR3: CASSGKGDRGRAEAFF
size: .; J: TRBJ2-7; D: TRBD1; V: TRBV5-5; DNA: TGTGCCAGCAGACAGGGGCAACACTCCTACGAGCAGTACTTC; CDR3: CASRQGQHSYEQYF
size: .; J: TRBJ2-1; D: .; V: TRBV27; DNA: TGTGCCAGCAGTTTAGGGTCCAAGTCCTACAATGAGCAGTTCTTC; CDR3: CASSLGSKSYNEQFF
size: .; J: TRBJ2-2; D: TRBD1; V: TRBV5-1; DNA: TGCGCCAGCAGCTCGCCAGGGGGCACCGGGGAGCTGTTTTTT; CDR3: CASSSPGGTGELFF
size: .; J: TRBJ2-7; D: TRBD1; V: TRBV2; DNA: TGTGCCAGCGGGGCCGACAGGGGAAGCTCCTACGAGCAGTACTTC; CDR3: CASGADRGSSYEQYF
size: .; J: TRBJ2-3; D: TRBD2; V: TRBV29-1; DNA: TGCAGCGTTGAAGATCGGGGGGGAAGGGCAGATACGCAGTATTTT; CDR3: CSVEDRGGRADTQYF
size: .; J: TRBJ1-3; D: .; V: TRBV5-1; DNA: TGCGCCTGCCAGGCCGCCTCTGGAAACACCATATATTTT; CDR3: CACQAASGNTIYF
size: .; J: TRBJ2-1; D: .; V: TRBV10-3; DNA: TGTGCCATCAGCGTCACTTGGGGACGGGACAATGAGCAGTTCTTC; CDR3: CAISVTWGRDNEQFF